One sample yielded the 13 T cell receptor beta chains listed below, sequenced in a study of blood T cell repertoires in COVID-19. Libraries were prepared by immunoSEQ multiplex PCR; TCRdb keeps only in-frame clonotypes and omits some of them. The sample lists 30,000 to 35,000 clones, approximately 89% occurring once. The sequencing sample was made of peripheral blood. The source of these receptors is a man older than 75 with acute or convalescent COVID-19.

This chain links TRBV18 with TRBJ2-7, with 8 bases that match TRBD1. The germline V gene encodes CDR1 KGHSH and CDR2 LQKENI. V trimming: 3 bases; J trimming: 2 bases; junction bases outside the gene matches: 3. The CDR3 totals 14 residues. Here the CDR3 reads CASSPRTGTYEQYF. CDR3 sequence (DNA): TGTGCCAGCTCACCGAGGACAGGGACCTACGAGCAGTACTTC.

The V gene is TRBV7-2, the J gene TRBJ2-3; D gene ambiguous. CDR3 length equals 12 residues. Germline CDR1 reads SGHTA; CDR2 reads FQGNSA. The germline V and J ends were trimmed by 4 bases and 2 bases, with 4 bases remaining between them. The CDR3 DNA sequence: TGTGCCAGCAGCTCCTACACAGATACGCAGTATTTT. Its protein product is CASSSYTDTQYF.

This CDR3 reads CASSYQGEGLAGRDTQYF. In nucleotides, the CDR3 is TGTGCCAGCAGTTACCAAGGGGAAGGACTAGCGGGCCGGGATACGCAGTATTTT. The V call is TRBV6-2 or TRBV6-3, the J call TRBJ2-3; 11 bases match TRBD2. There are 18 residues in the CDR3. Trimming removed 2 bases from V and 6 bases from J; junction bases left unmatched: 13. CDR1 is MNHEY, CDR2 SVGEGT, per germline.

This chain joins TRBV3-1 (or the pseudogene TRBV3-2) and TRBJ1-6; TRBD1 matches 8 bases. V trimming: 2 bases; J trimming: 7 bases; junction bases outside the gene matches: 4. The CDR3 length is 15 residues. The germline V gene encodes CDR1 LGHDT and CDR2 YNNKEL (reference sequence). The CDR3 protein is CASSQRTGPNSPLHF. CDR3 coding DNA: TGTGCCAGCAGCCAACGGACAGGGCCCAATTCACCCCTCCACTTT.

The chain links TRBV9 to TRBJ2-5; D call uncertain. Trimming took off 0 bases at V and 5 bases at J, with 14 bases between the two ends. The CDR3 loop spans 15 amino acids. The germline V gene encodes CDR1 SGDLS and CDR2 YYNGEE. CDR3 sequence (DNA): TGTGCCAGCAGCGTAGGGGCAGAAAGGATGGAGACCCAGTACTTC. Amino acids: CASSVGAERMETQYF.

Only one count was recorded for this clone. V gene TRBV11-3 combines with J gene TRBJ2-1; TRBD2 agrees at 7 bases. Germline V lookup: CDR1 SGHNT, CDR2 YENEEA. The CDR3 sequence is 14 residues long. V shed 1 base and J 9 bases; nucleotides not matched to a gene: 6. The DNA of the CDR3 is TGTGCCAGCAGCTTAGTTGGGAGGGCCGCTGAGCAGTTCTTC. Protein: CASSLVGRAAEQFF.

The chain is built from TRBV30 and TRBJ1-3; 7 nucleotides agree with TRBD1. The CDR3 runs to 17 residues. V lost 0 bases, J lost 0 bases, and 8 bases stayed unmatched. Germline-derived CDR1 and CDR2 are GTSNPN and SVGIG (reference sequence). The CDR3 coding sequence is TGTGCCTGGAGTGTACGACAGGGTCACATCTCTGGAAACACCATATATTTT. Encoded protein: CAWSVRQGHISGNTIYF.

This chain joins TRBV5-1 and TRBJ1-4; 8 positions agree with TRBD1. This CDR3 region has 16 residues. V shed 4 bases, J shed 1 base, and the junction held 6 bases outside the gene matches. Germline CDR1 SGHRS, CDR2 YFSETQ. This chain's CDR3 is CASSRLTGGTNEKLFF. The DNA for the CDR3 is TGCGCCAGCAGCAGACTTACAGGGGGAACTAATGAAAAACTGTTTTTT.

The gene calls are TRBV9 and TRBJ2-5; 7 bases are a match to TRBD2. The CDR3 has 14 residues. J gave up 5 bases and V 0 bases, and 4 bases lay outside the gene matches. From germline, CDR1 is SGDLS and CDR2 YYNGEE. The CDR3 bases are TGTGCCAGCAGCGTAGGGGGTAGCGGGGAGACCCAGTACTTC. This encodes CASSVGGSGETQYF.

The chain links TRBV4-1 to TRBJ2-7, with D possibly matching TRBD2 (6 bases). V was pared by 4 bases and J by 1 base, with 11 bases between. The CDR3 runs to 14 residues. Germline-derived CDR1 and CDR2 are MGHRA and YSYEKL. The CDR3 sequence: CASSLGTLSYEQYF. CDR3 DNA sequence: TGCGCCAGCAGCCTCGGGACTTTATCCTACGAGCAGTACTTC.

The chain is built from TRBV25-1 and TRBJ2-3, with TRBD2 matching 12 bases. The J segment lost 9 bases and the V segment lost 8 bases, leaving 12 bases of the junction unmatched. The germline CDR1 and CDR2 sequences are MGHDK and SYGVNS. The CDR3 consists of 15 residues. CDR3 sequence: CASSSPLAGGGTQYF. CDR3 bases: TGTGCCAGCTCGAGCCCACTAGCGGGAGGAGGGACGCAGTATTTT.

V and J are TRBV6-5 and TRBJ1-1, with no clear D. The CDR3 totals 15 residues. Germline CDR1 is MNHEY and CDR2 is SVGAGI. Trimming left V 0 bases short and J 3 bases short, with 11 bases between. The CDR3 nucleotides are TGTGCCAGCAGTTACTCAATTGAGTTAGACACTGAAGCTTTCTTT. Its protein is CASSYSIELDTEAFF.

The CDR3 bases are TGCAGCGTGGAACGGACAGGGAAGACTGAAGCTTTCTTT. Residues: CSVERTGKTEAFF. V gene TRBV29-1 combines with J gene TRBJ1-1; 8 nucleotides agree with TRBD1. CDR1 and CDR2 (germline): SQVTM, ANQGSEA. After removal of 6 bases from V and 5 bases from J, the junction contained 8 bases not matched to a gene. CDR3 length equals 13 residues. The whole variable domain, remainder taken from reference TRBV29-1 and TRBJ1-1, is SAVISQKPSRDICQRGTSLTIQCQVDSQVTMMFWYRQQPGQSLTLIATANQGSEATYESGFVIDKFPISRPNLTFSTLTVSNMSPEDSSIYLCSVERTGKTEAFFGQGTRLTVV.